A selection of T cell receptor beta chains follows, all from one sample in a study of blood T cell repertoires in COVID-19. Sequenced by immunoSEQ multiplex PCR; TCRdb stores in-frame clones only, minus some. The sample lists about 200,000 clones, approximately 80% occurring once. The sample consisted of peripheral blood. These receptors all stem from a human donor in a cohort sampled during active COVID-19. Both conserved end residues are part of each CDR3. D genes are given only for firm matches.

>TRBJ2-5|-|TRBV21-1
CASRGHTKAAETQYF
>TRBJ2-1|-|TRBV5-1
CASSLGLASNNEQFF
>TRBJ2-7|-|TRBV5-6
CASSPGPRYEQYF
>TRBJ1-1|TRBD1|TRBV7-6
CASKQGPYGDTEAFF
>TRBJ2-3|TRBD1|TRBV10-2
CASGDRGTDTQYF
>TRBJ2-3|-|TRBV28
CASSFADTQYF
>TRBJ2-1|-|TRBV5-1
CASSLGPGGSHEQFF
>TRBJ2-4|-|TRBV27
CASSLSSGSKNIQYF
>TRBJ2-7|-|TRBV7-9
CASSRQYEQYF
>TRBJ1-5|TRBD1|TRBV27
CASSSYRGLGQPQHF
>TRBJ2-2|TRBD1|TRBV7-9
CASSQGTDYTGELFF
>TRBJ2-1|-|TRBV9
CASSVDPAGLIYNEQFF
>TRBJ2-7|TRBD2|TRBV6-6
CASSYPASGSYEQYF
>TRBJ2-2|-|TRBV6-4
CASSDSGGTGELFF
>TRBJ2-2|TRBD2|TRBV6-1
CASSERLAGATGELFF
>TRBJ1-4|TRBD1|TRBV10-3
CATRGTGALGPTNEKLFF
>TRBJ2-7|TRBD1|TRBV5-1
CASSLGGTAYEQYF
>TRBJ2-3|TRBD2|TRBV5-1
CASSLLTSGRSTDTQYF
>TRBJ2-7|TRBD2|TRBV28
CASSLALAGGSYEQYF
>TRBJ2-3|TRBD1|TRBV5-1
CASSLDRVEDTQYF
>TRBJ2-7|-|TRBV7-2
CASSFSRGHEQYF
>TRBJ2-7|TRBD1|TRBV18
CASSRQGSYEQYF
>TRBJ1-5|TRBD1|TRBV28
CASSLLVQGVQPQHF
>TRBJ2-7|-|TRBV5-5
CASSLITGGSSYEQYF
>TRBJ2-1|TRBD2|TRBV11-2
CASSLEWPGTSGRYYNEQFF
>TRBJ1-2|TRBD1|TRBV24-1
CATSDLVQGKTYGYTF
>TRBJ2-3|-|TRBV7-2
CASQGWEADTQYF
>TRBJ2-1|TRBD2|TRBV27
CASSFLVAGVSYNEQFF